The 26 T cell receptor beta chains given below trace back to one sample, sequenced in a study of tumor-infiltrating lymphocytes in localized non-small cell lung cancer. Here immunoSEQ multiplex PCR was the method, and the copy in TCRdb shows in-frame clones only, minus some. The sample shows roughly 25,000 clones, 69% of them seen only once. The source material was lung tumor tissue. These receptor sequences come from a human donor with non-small cell lung cancer.

The V and J genes are TRBV5-4 and TRBJ2-5; TRBD2 agrees at 11 bases. Trimming cost V 2 bases and J 5 bases; bases outside gene matches: 5. The length of the CDR3 is 15 residues. Germline V CDR1 and CDR2: SGHNT, YYREEE (reference sequence). The CDR3 coding sequence is TGTGCCAGCAGCTTTCTAGCGGGAGGAGGGGAGACCCAGTACTTC. Translation: CASSFLAGGGETQYF.

This clone occurred a few times. V is TRBV18 and J is TRBJ1-5; 7 positions agree with TRBD1. Germline lookup yields CDR1 KGHSH and CDR2 LQKENI. V was pared by 6 bases and J by 5 bases, with 10 bases of the junction left unmatched. CDR3 length equals 15 residues. The chain's CDR3 is CASSLGDSRHQPQHF. In DNA form, the CDR3 reads TGTGCCAGCTCCCTTGGGGACAGTCGACATCAGCCCCAGCATTTT.

The chain combines TRBV5-1 with TRBJ2-1, with TRBD1 matching over 10 bases. The CDR3 has 16 amino acids. The germline CDR1 and CDR2 sequences are SGHRS and YFSETQ. The V gene end was trimmed by 1 base and the J gene end by 2 bases; junction bases not matched to a gene: 3. The CDR3 spells CASSLTTGGAYNEQFF. DNA for the CDR3: TGCGCCAGCAGCTTGACGACAGGGGGCGCCTACAATGAGCAGTTCTTC.

As DNA, the CDR3 is TGCGCCAGCAGCTCAGGCAGGGACGAGGGCTACACCTTC. This encodes CASSSGRDEGYTF. This sequence joins TRBV5-1 and TRBJ1-2; D is possibly TRBD1 (5 bases). CDR1 and CDR2 from the germline V gene are SGHRS and YFSETQ. V shed 3 bases and J shed 8 bases, with 14 bases lying between them. CDR3 length: 13 residues.

The chain couples TRBV7-6 to TRBJ2-1, with D perhaps TRBD1 (5 bases). From germline, CDR1 is SGHVS and CDR2 FNYEAQ. This CDR3 has 18 residues. The V gene lost 2 bases and the J gene lost 0 bases, with 17 bases spanning the gap. CDR3 nucleotides: TGTGCCAGCAGCTTACCTTCCGGACACGGTAGCTCCTACAATGAGCAGTTCTTC. Translation gives CASSLPSGHGSSYNEQFF.

The chain couples TRBV15 to TRBJ2-3; the match to TRBD2 covers 8 bases. With 7 bases clipped from V and 5 bases from J, the junction kept 5 bases outside the gene matches. Germline V gene lookup returns CDR1 LNHNV and CDR2 YYDKDF (reference sequence). The CDR3 loop spans 13 amino acids. CDR3 DNA sequence: TGTGCCACCACCCGGGGGGGCGGAGATACGCAGTATTTT. This encodes CATTRGGGDTQYF.

A single count supports this clone. V usage is TRBV18 and J usage is TRBJ2-3; D not resolved. The CDR3 length is 15 residues. V lost 3 bases, J lost 1 base, and 11 bases lay in between. Germline V lookup: CDR1 KGHSH, CDR2 LQKENI. The CDR3, as DNA: TGTGCCAGCTCACCGCAGACACCCGGCACAGATACGCAGTATTTT. Translation: CASSPQTPGTDTQYF.

This rearrangement joins TRBV27 to TRBJ2-1, with 7 bases identical to TRBD2. CDR1 and CDR2 from the germline V gene are MNHEY and SMNVEV (reference sequence). This CDR3 has 16 amino acids. V shed 5 bases and J 3 bases; nucleotides not matched to a gene: 10. CDR3 in amino acids: CASSPLVSGGYNEQFF. The CDR3 bases are TGTGCCAGCAGTCCACTTGTATCGGGAGGCTACAATGAGCAGTTCTTC.

This chain links TRBV18 with TRBJ2-7; D call uncertain. CDR1 and CDR2 (germline): KGHSH, LQKENI. The ends were cut back, 6 bases at V and 0 bases at J, with 18 bases in the middle. CDR3 length: 16 amino acids. CDR3 sequence reads: CASSPAVRSRSYEQYF. CDR3 DNA sequence: TGTGCCAGCTCGCCCGCGGTGAGGAGCCGCTCCTACGAGCAGTACTTC. The full variable domain, its missing parts supplied by reference TRBV18 and TRBJ2-7, is NAGVMQNPRHLVRRRGQEARLRCSPMKGHSHVYWYRQLPEEGLKFMVYLQKENIIDESGMPKERFSAEFPKEGPSILRIQQVVRGDSAAYFCASSPAVRSRSYEQYFGPGTRLTVT.

The chain combines TRBV4-1 with TRBJ2-3, with D unresolved. The V gene lost 2 bases and the J gene lost 2 bases, with 14 bases spanning the gap. Germline loops: CDR1 MGHRA, CDR2 YSYEKL. The CDR3 extends over 16 amino acids. CDR3 region: CASSQTTVPFTDTQYF. The DNA of the CDR3 is TGCGCCAGCAGCCAAACCACAGTTCCCTTCACAGATACGCAGTATTTT.

The gene calls are TRBV11-2 and TRBJ2-7; 8 nucleotides agree with TRBD1. Per germline, CDR1 SGHAT and CDR2 FQNNGV. J gave up 3 bases and V 5 bases, and 9 bases lay outside the gene matches. This CDR3 is 15 amino acids long. CDR3 region: CASSLGTGVLYEQYF. The CDR3 nucleotides are TGTGCCAGCAGCCTTGGGACAGGAGTACTCTACGAGCAGTACTTC.

This clone was observed a few times. The rearrangement links TRBV19 to TRBJ2-2; D is undetermined. The CDR3 sequence is 15 residues long. Germline V CDR1 and CDR2: LNHDA, SQIVND (reference sequence). The V and J ends lost 7 bases and 5 bases respectively, with 17 bases between them. The CDR3, as DNA: TGTGCCAGTACCAATGGCGGTTTTTTGACCGGGGAGCTGTTTTTT. This sequence encodes CASTNGGFLTGELFF.

This clone is termed medium-sized. CDR3 in amino acids: CASRETVAPNEKLFF. CDR3 in DNA: TGCGCCAGCAGAGAGACGGTGGCGCCTAATGAAAAACTGTTTTTT. V usage is TRBV5-1 and J usage is TRBJ1-4, with unresolved D. The CDR3 length is 15 residues. V was shortened by 5 bases and J by 3 bases, with 14 bases between the two germline ends. Germline values: CDR1 SGHRS, CDR2 YFSETQ. The whole variable domain, remainder taken from reference TRBV5-1 and TRBJ1-4, is KAGVTQTPRYLIKTRGQQVTLSCSPISGHRSVSWYQQTPGQGLQFLFEYFSETQRNKGNFPGRFSGRQFSNSRSEMNVSTLELGDSALYLCASRETVAPNEKLFFGSGTQLSVL.

The chain uses TRBV27 and TRBJ2-7; 7 nucleotides agree with TRBD2. The CDR3 runs 15 residues. Germline CDR1 is MNHEY and CDR2 is SMNVEV (reference sequence). V lost 6 bases, J lost 0 bases, and 8 bases stayed unmatched. CDR3 sequence: CASSSSGSFSYEQYF. In DNA form, the CDR3 reads TGTGCCAGCAGCTCTAGCGGTTCTTTCTCCTACGAGCAGTACTTC.

V usage is TRBV28 and J usage is TRBJ1-5; D might be TRBD1 (5 bases). Germline CDR1 and CDR2: MDHEN and SYDVKM. V was shortened by 6 bases and J by 1 base, with 16 bases between the two germline ends. CDR3 length: 16 residues. CDR3 loop: CASSTRFWGSNQPQHF. DNA for the CDR3: TGTGCCAGCAGCACAAGGTTCTGGGGGAGCAATCAGCCCCAGCATTTT.

The chain joins TRBV7-2 to TRBJ2-7, with a possible D match to TRBD2 (5 bases). Germline values: CDR1 SGHTA, CDR2 FQGNSA. There are 13 residues in the CDR3. V lost 1 base and J lost 3, with 7 bases in between. The DNA of the CDR3 is TGTGCCAGCAGCTTAGTCGGACTCTACGAGCAGTACTTC. As protein: CASSLVGLYEQYF.

This clone was observed once. This sequence joins TRBV5-1 and TRBJ1-1, with D possibly matching TRBD1 (5 bases). Trimming cost V 0 bases and J 2 bases, with 8 bases left between them. Germline lookup yields CDR1 SGHRS and CDR2 YFSETQ. This CDR3 spans 14 amino acids. The CDR3 loop is CASSLAGGNTEAFF. The DNA for the CDR3 is TGCGCCAGCAGCTTGGCCGGGGGAAACACTGAAGCTTTCTTT. The full variable domain, rest sourced from reference TRBV5-1 and TRBJ1-1, is KAGVTQTPRYLIKTRGQQVTLSCSPISGHRSVSWYQQTPGQGLQFLFEYFSETQRNKGNFPGRFSGRQFSNSRSEMNVSTLELGDSALYLCASSLAGGNTEAFFGQGTRLTVV.

The chain couples TRBV5-1 to TRBJ2-3; 14 bases are shared with TRBD2. Germline trimming cut 4 bases from V and 1 base from J; bases unmatched to any gene: 8. The CDR3 runs 18 residues. Germline CDR1 reads SGHRS; CDR2 reads YFSETQ. The DNA for the CDR3 is TGCGCCAGCAGCCAAGGACTAGCGGGAGGACGGGGCACAGATACGCAGTATTTT. Amino acid sequence: CASSQGLAGGRGTDTQYF.

V gene TRBV7-6 combines with J gene TRBJ1-1, with unresolved D. CDR3 length: 12 amino acids. V was cut by 3 bases and J by 8 bases, with 10 bases left in between. CDR1 is SGHVS, CDR2 FNYEAQ, per germline. CDR3 sequence (DNA): TGTGCCAGCAGCTTCCTTGACCCCGAAGCTTTCTTT. Translated: CASSFLDPEAFF. The whole variable domain, filled in from reference TRBV7-6 and TRBJ1-1, reads GAGVSQSPRYKVTKRGQDVALRCDPISGHVSLYWYRQALGQGPEFLTYFNYEAQQDKSGLPNDRFSAERPEGSISTLTIQRTEQRDSAMYRCASSFLDPEAFFGQGTRLTVV.

The chain joins TRBV6-6 to TRBJ2-2; the match to TRBD1 covers 12 bases. The ends lost 7 bases at V and 7 bases at J; junction bases unmatched: 10. The V gene's germline CDR1 is MNHNY and CDR2 SVGAGI (reference sequence). The CDR3 contains 16 residues. This CDR3 reads CASMPPGTGGIGELFF. The CDR3 DNA is TGTGCCAGCATGCCCCCCGGGACAGGGGGCATCGGGGAGCTGTTTTTT.

The V and J genes are TRBV6-1 and TRBJ2-2; 7 nucleotides match TRBD1. V lost 8 bases, J lost 2 bases, and 8 bases stayed unmatched. This CDR3 comprises 15 residues. Per germline, CDR1 MNHNS and CDR2 SASEGT. CDR3: CASGVTGPNTGELFF. Written as DNA, the CDR3 is TGTGCCAGCGGAGTGACAGGGCCTAACACCGGGGAGCTGTTTTTT.

By share, this clone ranks as medium-sized. The J gene is TRBJ2-2, the V gene TRBV5-1; 9 bases map to TRBD2. This CDR3 has 15 amino acids. Germline V gives CDR1 SGHRS, CDR2 YFSETQ. V was pared by 5 bases and J by 5 bases, with 7 bases of the junction left unmatched. The DNA for the CDR3 is TGCGCCAGCAGGGCTAGCGGGACCTATACCGGGGAGCTGTTTTTT. Translated: CASRASGTYTGELFF.

The V call is TRBV21-1, the J call TRBJ2-7; no check of the table's D call, TRBD1, against the DNA was made. TRBV21-1 is a known pseudogene. This CDR3 is built from 17 residues. The CDR3 sequence: CASSLDKAGGPSYEQYF. CDR3 DNA: TGTGCCAGCAGTTTAGACAAAGCAGGGGGTCCTTCCTACGAGCAGTACTTC.

The chain is built from TRBV4-3 and TRBJ2-7, with D maybe TRBD2 (6 bases). V gave up 2 bases and J gave up 2 bases, with 13 bases separating them. CDR1 is LGHNA and CDR2 is YSLEER in the germline V gene. The CDR3 is 15 residues long. Written as DNA, the CDR3 is TGCGCCAGCAGCCAACCCGGGGACTCTACCTACGAGCAGTACTTC. Translation: CASSQPGDSTYEQYF.

V gene TRBV6-6 combines with J gene TRBJ1-5; D remains unclear. The V gene lost 5 bases and the J gene lost 6 bases, with 11 bases spanning the gap. The CDR3 loop spans 13 amino acids. CDR1 MNHNY and CDR2 SVGAGI come from the germline V gene (reference sequence). DNA for the CDR3: TGTGCCAGCAGTCCCGGGTCAGCTCAGCCCCAGCATTTT. This encodes CASSPGSAQPQHF.

Within the sample, this clone is medium-sized. This chain links TRBV18 with TRBJ2-2; no clear D. V was trimmed by 3 bases and J by 6 bases, leaving 5 bases between them. The length of the CDR3 is 12 residues. The germline gives CDR1 KGHSH, CDR2 LQKENI. CDR3 residues: CASSPASGELFF. Here the CDR3 DNA reads TGTGCCAGCTCACCCGCTTCCGGGGAGCTGTTTTTT.